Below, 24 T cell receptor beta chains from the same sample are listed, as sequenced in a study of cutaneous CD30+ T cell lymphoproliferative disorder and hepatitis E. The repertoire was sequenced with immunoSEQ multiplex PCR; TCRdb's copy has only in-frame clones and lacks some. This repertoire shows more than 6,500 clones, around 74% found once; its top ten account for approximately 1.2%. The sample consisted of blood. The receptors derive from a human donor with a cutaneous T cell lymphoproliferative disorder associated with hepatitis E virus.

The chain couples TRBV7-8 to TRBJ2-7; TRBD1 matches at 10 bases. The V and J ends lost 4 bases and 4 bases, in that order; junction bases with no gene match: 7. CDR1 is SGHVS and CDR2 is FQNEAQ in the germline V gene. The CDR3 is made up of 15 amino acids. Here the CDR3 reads CASSSNRDRGYEQYF. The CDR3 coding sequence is TGTGCCAGCAGCTCGAACCGGGACAGGGGATACGAGCAGTACTTC. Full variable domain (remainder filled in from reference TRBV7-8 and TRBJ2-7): GAGVSQSPRYKVAKRGQDVALRCDPISGHVSLFWYQQALGQGPEFLTYFQNEAQLDKSGLPSDRFFAERPEGSVSTLKIQRTQQEDSAVYLCASSSNRDRGYEQYFGPGTRLTVT.

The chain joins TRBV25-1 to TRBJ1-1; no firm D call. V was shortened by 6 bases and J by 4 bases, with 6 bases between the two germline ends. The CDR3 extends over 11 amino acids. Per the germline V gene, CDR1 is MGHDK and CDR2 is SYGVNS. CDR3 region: CASSPLTEAFF. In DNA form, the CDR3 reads TGTGCCAGCAGCCCACTCACTGAAGCTTTCTTT. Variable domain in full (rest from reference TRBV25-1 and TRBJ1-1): EADIYQTPRYLVIGTGKKITLECSQTMGHDKMYWYQQDPGMELHLIHYSYGVNSTEKGDLSSESTVSRIRTEHFPLTLESARPSHTSQYLCASSPLTEAFFGQGTRLTVV.

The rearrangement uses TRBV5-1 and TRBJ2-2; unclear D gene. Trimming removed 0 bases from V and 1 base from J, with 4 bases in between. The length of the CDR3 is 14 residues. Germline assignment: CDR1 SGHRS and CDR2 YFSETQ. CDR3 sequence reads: CASSLAGNTGELFF. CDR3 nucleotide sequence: TGCGCCAGCAGCTTGGCTGGGAACACCGGGGAGCTGTTTTTT.

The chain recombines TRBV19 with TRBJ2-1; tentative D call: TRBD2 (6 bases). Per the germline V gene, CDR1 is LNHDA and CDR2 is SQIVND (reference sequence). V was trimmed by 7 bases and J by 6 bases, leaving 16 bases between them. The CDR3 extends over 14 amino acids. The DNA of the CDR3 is TGTGCCAGTAAACACGGGACTGGACTCAATGAGCAGTTCTTC. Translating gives CASKHGTGLNEQFF.

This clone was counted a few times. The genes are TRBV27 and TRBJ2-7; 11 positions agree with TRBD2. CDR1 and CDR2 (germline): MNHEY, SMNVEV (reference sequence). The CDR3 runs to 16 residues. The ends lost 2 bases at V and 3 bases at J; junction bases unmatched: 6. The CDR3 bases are TGTGCCAGCAGTTTAATGACTAGCGGGACGGTCTACGAGCAGTACTTC. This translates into CASSLMTSGTVYEQYF.

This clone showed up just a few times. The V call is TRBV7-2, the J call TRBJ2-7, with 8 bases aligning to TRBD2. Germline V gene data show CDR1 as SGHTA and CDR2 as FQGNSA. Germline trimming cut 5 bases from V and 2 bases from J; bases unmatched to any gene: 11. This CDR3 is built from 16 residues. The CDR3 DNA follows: TGTGCCAGCAGCACCCCCTCGGGTAGCGGGACCTACGAGCAGTACTTC. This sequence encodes CASSTPSGSGTYEQYF.

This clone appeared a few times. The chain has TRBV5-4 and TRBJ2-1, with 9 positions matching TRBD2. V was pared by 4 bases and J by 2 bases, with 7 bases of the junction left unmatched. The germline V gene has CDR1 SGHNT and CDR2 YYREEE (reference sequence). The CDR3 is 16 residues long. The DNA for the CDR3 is TGTGCCAGCAGCCAAGGTAGCGGGGGCACCTACAATGAGCAGTTCTTC. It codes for CASSQGSGGTYNEQFF.

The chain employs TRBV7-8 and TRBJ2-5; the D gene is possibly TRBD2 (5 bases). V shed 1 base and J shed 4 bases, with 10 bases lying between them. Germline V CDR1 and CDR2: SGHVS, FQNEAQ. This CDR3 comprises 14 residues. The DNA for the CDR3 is TGTGCCAGCAGCTTAGGCCAGGCGGGAGAGACCCAGTACTTC. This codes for CASSLGQAGETQYF. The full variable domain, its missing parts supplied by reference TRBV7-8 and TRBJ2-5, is GAGVSQSPRYKVAKRGQDVALRCDPISGHVSLFWYQQALGQGPEFLTYFQNEAQLDKSGLPSDRFFAERPEGSVSTLKIQRTQQEDSAVYLCASSLGQAGETQYFGPGTRLLVL.

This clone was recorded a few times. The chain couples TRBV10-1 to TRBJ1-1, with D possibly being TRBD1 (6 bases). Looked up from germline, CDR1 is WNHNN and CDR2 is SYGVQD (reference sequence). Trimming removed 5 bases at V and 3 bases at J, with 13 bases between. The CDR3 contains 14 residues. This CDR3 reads CASSSQGGDTEAFF. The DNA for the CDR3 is TGCGCCAGCAGTTCCCAAGGGGGTGACACTGAAGCTTTCTTT.

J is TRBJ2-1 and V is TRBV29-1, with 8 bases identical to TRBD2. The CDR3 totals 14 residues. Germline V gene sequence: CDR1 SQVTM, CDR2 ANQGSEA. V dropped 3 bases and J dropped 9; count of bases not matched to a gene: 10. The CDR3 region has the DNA TGCAGCGTTGAGAGCCCAGCGGGAGTTGTTGAGCAGTTCTTC. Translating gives CSVESPAGVVEQFF.

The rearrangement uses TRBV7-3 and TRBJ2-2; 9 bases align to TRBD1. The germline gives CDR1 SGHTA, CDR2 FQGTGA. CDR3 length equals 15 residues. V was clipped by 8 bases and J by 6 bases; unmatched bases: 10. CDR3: CASVGGQGRAGELFF. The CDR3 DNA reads TGTGCCAGCGTCGGGGGACAGGGACGGGCCGGGGAGCTGTTTTTT.

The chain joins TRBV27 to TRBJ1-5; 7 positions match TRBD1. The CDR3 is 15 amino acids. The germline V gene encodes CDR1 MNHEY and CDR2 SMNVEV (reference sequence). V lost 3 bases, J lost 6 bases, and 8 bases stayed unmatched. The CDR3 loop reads CASSFTGEGGQPQHF. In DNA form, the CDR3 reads TGTGCCAGCAGTTTTACAGGGGAAGGAGGTCAGCCCCAGCATTTT.

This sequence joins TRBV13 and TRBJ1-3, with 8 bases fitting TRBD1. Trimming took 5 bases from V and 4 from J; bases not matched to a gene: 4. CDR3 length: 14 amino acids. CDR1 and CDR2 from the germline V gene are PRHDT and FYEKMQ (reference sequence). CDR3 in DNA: TGTGCCAGCAGCCGGACAGGGTCAGGAAACACCATATATTTT. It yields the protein CASSRTGSGNTIYF.

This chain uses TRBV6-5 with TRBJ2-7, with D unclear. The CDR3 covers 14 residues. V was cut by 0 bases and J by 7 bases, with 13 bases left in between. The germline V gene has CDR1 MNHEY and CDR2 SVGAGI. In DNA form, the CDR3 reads TGTGCCAGCAGTTACTCGAGTGCGCCCTTGGAGCAGTACTTC. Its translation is CASSYSSAPLEQYF.

CDR3 nucleotide sequence: TGTGCCAGCAGCTTAGGGACAGGTTGGTCCTACGAGCAGTACTTC. Residues: CASSLGTGWSYEQYF. The rearrangement uses TRBV11-2 and TRBJ2-7; 7 bases align to TRBD1. In germline, CDR1 is SGHAT, CDR2 FQNNGV. Trimming took 1 base from V and 1 from J; bases not matched to a gene: 4. The CDR3 length is 15 residues. The whole variable domain, remainder taken from reference TRBV11-2 and TRBJ2-7, is EAGVAQSPRYKIIEKRQSVAFWCNPISGHATLYWYQQILGQGPKLLIQFQNNGVVDDSQLPKDRFSAERLKGVDSTLKIQPAKLEDSAVYLCASSLGTGWSYEQYFGPGTRLTVT.

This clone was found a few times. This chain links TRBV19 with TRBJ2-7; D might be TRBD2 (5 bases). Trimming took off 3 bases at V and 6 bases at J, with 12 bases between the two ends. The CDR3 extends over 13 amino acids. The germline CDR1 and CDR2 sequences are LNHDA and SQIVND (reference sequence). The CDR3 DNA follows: TGTGCCAGTAGTATGCTAGCCCAGCGCGAGCAGTACTTC. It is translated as CASSMLAQREQYF.

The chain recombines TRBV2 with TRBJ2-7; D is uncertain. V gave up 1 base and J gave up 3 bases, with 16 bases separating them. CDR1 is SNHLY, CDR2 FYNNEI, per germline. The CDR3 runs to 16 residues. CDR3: CASSEVGQVALYEQYF. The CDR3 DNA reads TGTGCCAGCAGTGAAGTAGGGCAGGTTGCTCTCTACGAGCAGTACTTC.

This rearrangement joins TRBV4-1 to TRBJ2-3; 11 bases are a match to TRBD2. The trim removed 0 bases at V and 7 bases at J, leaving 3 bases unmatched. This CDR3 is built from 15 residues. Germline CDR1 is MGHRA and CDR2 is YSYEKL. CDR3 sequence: CASSQDASGGNTQYF. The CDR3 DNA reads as TGCGCCAGCAGCCAAGACGCTAGCGGGGGGAATACGCAGTATTTT.

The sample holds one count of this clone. In nucleotides, the CDR3 is TGTGCCAGTAGTGCTAGCGGGGCCTCCTACAATGAGCAGTTCTTC. It is translated as CASSASGASYNEQFF. V usage is TRBV19 and J usage is TRBJ2-1; 9 positions agree with TRBD2. Germline CDR1 LNHDA, CDR2 SQIVND (reference sequence). CDR3 length equals 15 residues. After removal of 5 bases from V and 0 bases from J, the junction contained 2 bases not matched to a gene.

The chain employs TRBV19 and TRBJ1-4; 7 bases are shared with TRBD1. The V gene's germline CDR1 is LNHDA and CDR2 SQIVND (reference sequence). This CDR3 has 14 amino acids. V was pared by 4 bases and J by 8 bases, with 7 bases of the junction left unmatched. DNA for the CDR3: TGTGCCAGTAGTAACAGGGGTAATGAGGAAAAACTGTTTTTT. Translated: CASSNRGNEEKLFF.

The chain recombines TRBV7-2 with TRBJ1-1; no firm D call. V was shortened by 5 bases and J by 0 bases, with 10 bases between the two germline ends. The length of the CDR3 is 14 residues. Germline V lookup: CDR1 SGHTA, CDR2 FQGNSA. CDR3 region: CASSPWTVNTEAFF. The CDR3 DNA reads TGTGCCAGCAGCCCCTGGACGGTGAACACTGAAGCTTTCTTT.

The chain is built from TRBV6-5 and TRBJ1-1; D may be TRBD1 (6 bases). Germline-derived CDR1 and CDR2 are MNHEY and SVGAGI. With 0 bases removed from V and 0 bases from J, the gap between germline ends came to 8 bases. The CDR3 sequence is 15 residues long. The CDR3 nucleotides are TGTGCCAGCAGTTACTCGGGACACATGAACACTGAAGCTTTCTTT. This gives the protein CASSYSGHMNTEAFF.

CDR3 amino acids: CASRDREGTEAFF. CDR3 coding DNA: TGTGCCAGTAGGGACCGAGAGGGCACTGAAGCTTTCTTT. This chain uses TRBV19 with TRBJ1-1, with no clear D. The CDR3 totals 13 residues. V lost 6 bases and J lost 4, with 12 bases in between. Per germline, CDR1 LNHDA and CDR2 SQIVND (reference sequence).

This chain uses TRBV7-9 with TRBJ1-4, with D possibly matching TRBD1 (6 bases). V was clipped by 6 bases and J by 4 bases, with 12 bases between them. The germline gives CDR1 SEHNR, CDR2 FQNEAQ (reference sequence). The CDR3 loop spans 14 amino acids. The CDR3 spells CASSPGAHNEKLFF. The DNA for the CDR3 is TGTGCCAGCAGTCCAGGGGCCCATAATGAAAAACTGTTTTTT.